This T cell receptor beta chain is drawn from a study of blood T cell repertoires in COVID-19. Study summary: Acute and convalescent COVID-19 samples came from the United States, Italy and Spain. T cells, B-cell-depleted T cells, or PBMCs supplied cDNA or gDNA.

This CDR3 spans 17 amino acids. V gave up 5 bases and J gave up 1 base; unmatched junction bases: 13. Germline V lookup: CDR1 SGHAT, CDR2 FQNNGV. Original processing notes: Cell counts per sample came from amplifying reference gene primers. Generated by immunoSEQ multiplex PCR, the TCRdb table keeps only in-frame clones and is missing some. D and trimming were read from the DNA, whereas the V and J calls and clone size are those reported in that table. The repertoire consists of 85,000 to 130,000 clones, with roughly 92% occurring once and the leading ten covering around 5.7%. The clonotype was recovered from a man aged 65-85 years with acute or convalescent COVID-19. This sequence joins TRBV11-2 and TRBJ1-1; 7 bases are shared with TRBD1. Material: peripheral blood. CDR3 sequence reads: CASSGHEGTVRNTEAFF. In DNA, the CDR3 is TGTGCCAGCAGCGGGCACGAGGGGACAGTGCGGAACACTGAAGCTTTCTTT.